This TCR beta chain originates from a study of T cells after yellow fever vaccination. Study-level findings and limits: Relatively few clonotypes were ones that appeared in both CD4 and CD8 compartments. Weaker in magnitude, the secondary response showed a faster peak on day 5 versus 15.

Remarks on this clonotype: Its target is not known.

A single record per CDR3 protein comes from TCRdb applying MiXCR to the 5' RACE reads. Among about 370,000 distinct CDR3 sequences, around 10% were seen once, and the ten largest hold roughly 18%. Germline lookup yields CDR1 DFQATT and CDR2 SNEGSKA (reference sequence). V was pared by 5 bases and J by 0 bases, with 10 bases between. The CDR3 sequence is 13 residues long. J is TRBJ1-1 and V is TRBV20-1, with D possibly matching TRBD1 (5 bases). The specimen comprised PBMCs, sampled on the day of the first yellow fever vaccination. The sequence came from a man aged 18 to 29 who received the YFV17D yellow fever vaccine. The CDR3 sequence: CSAGRGLNTEAFF. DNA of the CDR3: TGCAGTGCTGGGCGGGGCTTGAACACTGAAGCTTTCTTT.